The 29 T cell receptor beta chains reported below all come from one sample, sequenced in a study of post-analysis software for immune sequencing data. Findings and limits, study-wide: Compared with controls, patients had more of about 5 TRBV segments, including TRBV5-6, TRBV5-1 and TRBV20-1.

Their antigens are not known. Every TCR beta cDNA library bore unique molecular identifiers. TCRdb fed the PCR reads into MiXCR, producing one record per CDR3 protein. The sample holds roughly 180,000 distinct CDR3 sequences; around 30% are singletons and the top ten take about 1.6%. The sample consisted of blood. All receptors come from a girl between 10 and 17 years old with multiple sclerosis.

This clonotype was observed many times. J is TRBJ2-1 and V is TRBV12-3 or TRBV12-4, with 13 bases that match TRBD2. The CDR3 has 17 amino acids. Trimming cost V 5 bases and J 2 bases; bases outside gene matches: 6. CDR3 sequence reads: CASSPGTSGAPYNEQFF. In nucleotides, the CDR3 is TGTGCCAGCAGTCCTGGGACTAGCGGGGCACCCTACAATGAGCAGTTCTTC.

This clonotype showed up just a few times. The rearrangement links TRBV4-1 to TRBJ1-4; TRBD1 might be the D (6 bases). Per germline, CDR1 MGHRA and CDR2 YSYEKL. The V gene lost 1 base and the J gene lost 0 bases, with 12 bases spanning the gap. CDR3 length: 17 amino acids. CDR3 DNA: TGCGCCAGCAGCCAAGTGGGGGGCCACGCAACTAATGAAAAACTGTTTTTT. Its translation is CASSQVGGHATNEKLFF.

Concerning this clonotype itself: A much larger clone is a single base away; this may be a read error. V usage is TRBV29-1 and J usage is TRBJ1-4, with TRBD1 as a possible D gene (5 bases). Germline V gives CDR1 SQVTM, CDR2 ANQGSEA. Trimming removed 3 bases from V and 8 bases from J, with 13 bases in between. The CDR3 is 13 amino acids. The CDR3, as DNA: TGCAGCGTTGAGGGGACGGGAGTCGAAAAACTGTTTTTT. Its translation is CSVEGTGVEKLFF.

This clonotype was seen only a few times. The chain carries TRBV12-3 or TRBV12-4 and TRBJ1-1; D gene unclear. V was cut by 3 bases and J by 3 bases, with 8 bases left in between. The length of the CDR3 is 13 residues. CDR3 sequence: CASSFLGDTEAFF. The CDR3 DNA sequence: TGTGCCAGCAGTTTTCTTGGGGACACTGAAGCTTTCTTT.

The chain carries TRBV30 and TRBJ2-1; weak D call: TRBD1 (5 bases). This CDR3 is 14 amino acids long. V shed 4 bases and J shed 7 bases, with 17 bases lying between them. In germline, CDR1 is GTSNPN, CDR2 SVGIG (reference sequence). This CDR3 reads CAWKKGIGWNEQFF. The DNA of the CDR3 is TGTGCCTGGAAAAAGGGGATTGGGTGGAATGAGCAGTTCTTC. Filled out from reference TRBV30 and TRBJ2-1, the complete variable domain reads SQTIHQWPATLVQPVGSPLSLECTVEGTSNPNLYWYRQAAGRGLQLLFYSVGIGQISSEVPQNLSASRPQDRQFILSSKKLLLSDSGFYLCAWKKGIGWNEQFFGPGTRLTVL.

At least ten counts were recorded for this clonotype. The rearrangement joins TRBV12-3 or TRBV12-4 to TRBJ1-6; no clear D. Trimming pared 3 bases from V and 0 bases from J, leaving 6 bases between. The CDR3 sequence is 15 residues long. For the CDR3, the DNA is TGTGCCAGCAGTTTTGAAGACTCCTATAATTCACCCCTCCACTTT. Translation gives CASSFEDSYNSPLHF.

This rearrangement joins TRBV14 to TRBJ2-5; 7 bases are shared with TRBD2. V lost 4 bases and J lost 5; bases outside the gene matches: 7. From germline, CDR1 is SGHDN and CDR2 FVKESK. The CDR3 length is 14 residues. Here the CDR3 DNA reads TGTGCCAGCAGCCTTGGACTAGGCATGGAGACCCAGTACTTC. It translates to CASSLGLGMETQYF.

This clonotype occurred many times. The chain joins TRBV12-3 or TRBV12-4 to TRBJ1-2; TRBD1 matches 10 bases. CDR3 length: 13 residues. Trimming cost V 6 bases and J 2 bases; bases outside gene matches: 0. CDR3 DNA sequence: TGTGCCAGCAGGGGACAGGGGAACTATGGCTACACCTTC. This translates into CASRGQGNYGYTF.

This chain joins TRBV13 and TRBJ2-5; possibly TRBD1 for D (5 bases). Looked up from germline, CDR1 is PRHDT and CDR2 is FYEKMQ (reference sequence). The V and J ends lost 1 base and 5 bases respectively, with 11 bases between them. This CDR3 has 14 amino acids. CDR3 protein: CASSLETGRETQYF. CDR3 DNA: TGTGCCAGCAGCTTAGAAACAGGCCGGGAGACCCAGTACTTC. Using reference TRBV13 and TRBJ2-5 for the parts outside the CDR3, the full variable domain is AAGVIQSPRHLIKEKRETATLKCYPIPRHDTVYWYQQGPGQDPQFLISFYEKMQSDKGSIPDRFSAQQFSDYHSELNMSSLELGDSALYFCASSLETGRETQYFGPGTRLLVL.

With respect to this clonotype: One base away lies a much larger clone, so this may be a sequencing read error. The chain combines TRBV20-1 with TRBJ2-5; D might be TRBD2 (6 bases). This CDR3 spans 12 amino acids. V lost 1 base, J lost 4 bases, and 7 bases lay in between. Germline V lookup: CDR1 DFQATT, CDR2 SNEGSKA (reference sequence). In DNA, the CDR3 is TGCAGTGCTAGAGTCGGGGGAGAGACCCAGTACTTC. Residues: CSARVGGETQYF.

This clonotype appeared a few times. The chain joins TRBV6-5 to TRBJ1-1; TRBD1 aligns across 8 bases. Germline assignment: CDR1 MNHEY and CDR2 SVGAGI. The CDR3 consists of 12 residues. J gave up 4 bases and V 6 bases, and 1 base lay outside the gene matches. In DNA form, the CDR3 reads TGTGCCAGCAGCGACAGGGGCACTGAAGCTTTCTTT. It specifies CASSDRGTEAFF.

The gene calls are TRBV6-1 and TRBJ2-2; the D gene is possibly TRBD2 (6 bases). CDR1 and CDR2 (germline): MNHNS, SASEGT. V lost 3 bases and J lost 4, with 15 bases in between. This CDR3 is 16 amino acids long. The CDR3 region has the DNA TGTGCCAGCAGTGACTTTCAGCGGGTGGGCACCGGGGAGCTGTTTTTT. It translates to CASSDFQRVGTGELFF.

This clonotype was found many times. The chain carries TRBV12-3 or TRBV12-4 and TRBJ2-1; 9 bases agree with TRBD2. With V trimmed by 6 bases and J by 7 bases, 4 bases remained unmatched. CDR3 size: 13 residues. The CDR3 is CASSGLARNEQFF. The CDR3 DNA reads as TGTGCCAGCAGCGGACTAGCGAGAAATGAGCAGTTCTTC.

The chain is built from TRBV19 and TRBJ2-1, with 10 bases fitting TRBD2. Germline values: CDR1 LNHDA, CDR2 SQIVND (reference sequence). The CDR3 contains 17 residues. Trimming at V came to 5 bases and at J to 4 bases, leaving 11 bases not matched to a gene. CDR3 in DNA: TGTGCCAGTAGTCTCGACAGTCTAGCGGGAGCATACAATGAGCAGTTCTTC. Translation gives CASSLDSLAGAYNEQFF.

This clonotype was detected only a few times. The chain uses TRBV7-9 and TRBJ1-2; D not resolved. Germline V gene lookup returns CDR1 SEHNR and CDR2 FQNEAQ (reference sequence). This CDR3 has 14 residues. Trimming stripped 1 base from V and 8 bases from J, with 14 bases between. The CDR3 reads CASSLGSQGGGYTF. The DNA for the CDR3 is TGTGCCAGCAGCTTAGGAAGTCAAGGAGGGGGCTACACCTTC.

Worth noting for this clonotype: A much larger clone lies one base from this, so it may be a read error. This rearrangement joins TRBV6-4 to TRBJ2-1, with D possibly matching TRBD1 (5 bases). Germline V CDR1 and CDR2: MRHNA, SNTAGT. The CDR3 runs 16 residues. V was trimmed by 0 bases and J by 12 bases, leaving 21 bases between them. The CDR3: CASSDSNGVGPGGQFF. The CDR3 DNA reads as TGTGCCAGCAGTGACTCGAACGGCGTGGGGCCAGGTGGGCAGTTCTTC.

Note on this clonotype: A single base separates this from a much larger clone, so it may be a read error. The V call is TRBV10-3, the J call TRBJ2-5, with D perhaps matching TRBD1 or TRBD2 (5 bases each). Germline CDR1 ENHRY, CDR2 SYGVKD. The CDR3 sequence is 14 residues long. V was pared by 3 bases and J by 11 bases, with 19 bases between. The CDR3 spells CAISEVLVGDEQYF. CDR3 nucleotides: TGTGCCATCAGTGAAGTTCTAGTGGGGGATGAGCAGTACTTC.

This clonotype was seen more than once but under ten times. V gene TRBV25-1 combines with J gene TRBJ1-1, with D unresolved. The CDR3 is made up of 14 amino acids. Germline V gene data show CDR1 as MGHDK and CDR2 as SYGVNS. V gave up 2 bases and J gave up 1 base, with 8 bases separating them. The CDR3 DNA is TGTGCCAGCAGTGAACCGACCGAGAACACTGAAGCTTTCTTT. It specifies CASSEPTENTEAFF.

The chain recombines TRBV4-1 with TRBJ1-2; D uncertain. CDR1 MGHRA and CDR2 YSYEKL come from the germline V gene. The V and J ends lost 3 bases and 2 bases respectively, with 7 bases between them. This CDR3 spans 13 amino acids. Here the CDR3 DNA reads TGCGCCAGCAGCCAGACTACCAACTATGGCTACACCTTC. Translated: CASSQTTNYGYTF.

This clonotype has more than one count but fewer than ten. V is TRBV4-1 and J is TRBJ2-3; D gene uncertain. Trimming removed 0 bases at V and 0 bases at J, with 7 bases between. Germline V CDR1 and CDR2: MGHRA, YSYEKL. CDR3 length equals 15 residues. CDR3 DNA sequence: TGCGCCAGCAGCCAAGAAGACGGTAGCACAGATACGCAGTATTTT. Protein: CASSQEDGSTDTQYF.

Points on this clonotype: This could be a read error, since a much larger clone is one nucleotide away. V and J are TRBV7-3 and TRBJ2-1, with TRBD2 as a possible D gene (7 bases). This CDR3 has 14 amino acids. Germline V lookup: CDR1 SGHTA, CDR2 FQGTGA. CDR3 in amino acids: CACSLGGRASEQFF. The CDR3 region has the DNA TGTGCCTGCAGCTTAGGGGGGAGGGCCTCTGAGCAGTTCTTC.

The rearrangement links TRBV3-1 to TRBJ1-1; TRBD1 might be the D (6 bases). The germline CDR1 and CDR2 sequences are LGHDT and YNNKEL (reference sequence). The CDR3 is made up of 15 amino acids. V shed 1 base and J shed 1 base, with 10 bases lying between them. The CDR3 sequence is CASSQADRQNTEAFF. CDR3 sequence (DNA): TGTGCCAGCAGCCAAGCAGACAGGCAGAACACTGAAGCTTTCTTT.

Concerning this clonotype itself: A much larger clone lies a single base off, so this may be a read error. The rearrangement uses TRBV29-1 and TRBJ2-7, with 10 bases that match TRBD2. Germline lookup yields CDR1 SQVTM and CDR2 ANQGSEA. The CDR3 sequence is 15 residues long. The CDR3 protein is CSVTQREGLLYEHYF. The CDR3 DNA reads TGCAGCGTCACCCAGCGGGAGGGCCTCCTCTACGAGCACTACTTC.

As for this clonotype: A much larger clone is a single base away; this may be a read error. J is TRBJ1-6 and V is TRBV20-1, with D perhaps TRBD1 (6 bases). In germline, CDR1 is DFQATT, CDR2 SNEGSKA (reference sequence). The CDR3 sequence is 17 residues long. The DNA for the CDR3 is TGCAGTGCTAGTGTCCCAGGGGCTAGCTCCTATAATTTACCCCTCCACTTT. This sequence encodes CSASVPGASSYNLPLHF.

This clonotype was observed at least ten times. The chain employs TRBV9 and TRBJ2-1, with D perhaps being TRBD1 or TRBD2 (5 bases each). Per the germline V gene, CDR1 is SGDLS and CDR2 is YYNGEE. V shed 5 bases and J shed 7 bases, with 22 bases lying between them. This CDR3 has 16 amino acids. Here the CDR3 DNA reads TGTGCCAGCAGTGCGATAGGGGCCCGGCGGGTTAATGAGCAGTTCTTC. Its protein is CASSAIGARRVNEQFF.

By sample fraction, this clonotype is medium-sized (0.01 to 0.1%). This rearrangement joins TRBV20-1 to TRBJ2-7; TRBD2 matches 7 bases. The germline gives CDR1 DFQATT, CDR2 SNEGSKA (reference sequence). With V trimmed by 5 bases and J by 0 bases, 7 bases remained unmatched. The CDR3 covers 14 residues. CDR3 sequence (DNA): TGCAGTGCTCCTAGCGGTACAGACTCCTACGAGCAGTACTTC. The encoded protein is CSAPSGTDSYEQYF.

The chain carries TRBV6-4 and TRBJ2-1, with TRBD1 identical over 8 bases. With V trimmed by 1 base and J by 6 bases, 8 bases remained unmatched. The length of the CDR3 is 16 residues. The germline gives CDR1 MRHNA, CDR2 SNTAGT. Here the CDR3 reads CASSDWGTGLGNEQFF. CDR3 coding DNA: TGTGCCAGCAGTGACTGGGGGACAGGTCTAGGCAATGAGCAGTTCTTC.

This chain joins TRBV10-3 and TRBJ1-2, with D unclear. The germline CDR1 and CDR2 sequences are ENHRY and SYGVKD. Deletions cut 0 bases from V and 1 base from J, with 6 bases between. This CDR3 has 14 amino acids. This CDR3 reads CAISESSSNYGYTF. CDR3 DNA: TGTGCCATCAGTGAGTCGTCGAGTAACTATGGCTACACCTTC.

This clonotype has at least ten counts. The V gene is TRBV3-1, the J gene TRBJ2-1; 7 bases fit TRBD2. Losses at the gene ends were 2 bases for V and 6 bases for J; bases not matched to a gene: 7. Germline V lookup: CDR1 LGHDT, CDR2 YNNKEL (reference sequence). CDR3 size: 15 residues. CDR3 protein: CASSQRTSGRNEQFF. The CDR3, as DNA: TGTGCCAGCAGCCAACGGACTAGTGGCCGCAATGAGCAGTTCTTC.